One and the same sample provided the 2 T cell receptor beta chains below, sequenced in a study of T-cell reconstitution after alpha-beta-depleted transplantation in children. The TCRbeta library was prepared with unique molecular identifiers. TCRdb reanalysed the PCR reads using MiXCR and keeps one entry per CDR3 protein. The repertoire has tens of thousands of distinct CDR3 sequences, around 5.9% of them found once; the top ten carry 30%. Material: PBMCs, mostly from graft donor cells, obtained 60 days after TCRalphabeta/CD19-depleted stem cell transplant. All receptors come from a female patient between 2 and 10 years old who had a stem cell transplant for aplastic anemia, so the T cells may come from the graft donor.

This clonotype was seen at least ten times. V and J are TRBV29-1 and TRBJ2-3; 9 bases align to TRBD1. V gave up 6 bases and J gave up 4 bases; unmatched junction bases: 20. The V gene's germline CDR1 is SQVTM and CDR2 ANQGSEA. The CDR3 has 18 residues. The CDR3 sequence is CSVRTSYRTGEFADTQYF. The CDR3, as DNA: TGCAGCGTCCGTACCTCTTACAGGACAGGGGAATTTGCAGATACGCAGTATTTT.

The CDR3: CASRETGGGEQFF. The CDR3 nucleotides read TGCGCCAGCAGGGAGACCGGGGGAGGAGAGCAGTTCTTC. This chain links TRBV10-2 with TRBJ2-1; D perhaps matches TRBD2 (6 bases). Trimming cost V 6 bases and J 10 bases, with 16 bases left between them. The CDR3 sequence is 13 residues long. Per the germline V gene, CDR1 is WSHSY and CDR2 is SAAADI.